Following are 29 T cell receptor beta chains from one sample sequenced in a study of shared clonotypes between healthy human individuals. Here immunoSEQ multiplex PCR was the method, and the copy in TCRdb shows in-frame clones only, minus some. The data show 2 million to 2.5 million clones, with more than 80% seen just once and around 0.4% held by the top ten. The sample comprised naive CD4+ T cells from PBMCs. The subset denotes: CD45RA+ positively selected. Receptors were obtained from a man aged 18 to 29 in good health. Some clones in this sample may be carry-over from other donors' samples.

The chain links TRBV2 to TRBJ1-1; weak D call: TRBD1 (6 bases). The CDR3 covers 14 residues. V lost 6 bases to trimming and J lost 0 bases, with 11 bases between them. Germline CDR1 and CDR2: SNHLY and FYNNEI. The CDR3 DNA reads TGTGCCAGCAGCGACGGACAGTTGAACACTGAAGCTTTCTTT. Protein product: CASSDGQLNTEAFF.

The chain carries TRBV10-3 and TRBJ2-7; 7 nucleotides match TRBD2. V shed 0 bases, J shed 0 bases, and the junction held 8 bases outside the gene matches. The CDR3 consists of 17 residues. Germline V gene lookup returns CDR1 ENHRY and CDR2 SYGVKD. DNA for the CDR3: TGTGCCATCAGTGAGTCCCTCCTAGCGGATAGCTCCTACGAGCAGTACTTC. It translates to CAISESLLADSSYEQYF.

The rearrangement links TRBV25-1 to TRBJ2-3; 8 bases align to TRBD1. Germline trimming cut 4 bases from V and 6 bases from J; bases unmatched to any gene: 6. Per the germline V gene, CDR1 is MGHDK and CDR2 is SYGVNS. CDR3 length equals 14 residues. In DNA, the CDR3 is TGTGCCAGCAGTGTGCGGACAGGGATGGATACGCAGTATTTT. It yields the protein CASSVRTGMDTQYF.

This chain uses TRBV7-2 with TRBJ2-2; D is unclear. Germline loops: CDR1 SGHTA, CDR2 FQGNSA. The ends were cut back, 6 bases at V and 4 bases at J, with 15 bases in the middle. The CDR3 is 15 amino acids. CDR3 sequence: CASRPSGRGTGELFF. The DNA of the CDR3 is TGTGCCAGCAGACCCTCTGGTCGTGGCACCGGGGAGCTGTTTTTT.

In DNA form, the CDR3 reads TGTGCCAGCAGTGGTCCAGGGACAGGGAAAAACATTCAGTACTTC. Translating it yields CASSGPGTGKNIQYF. The chain carries TRBV27 and TRBJ2-4, with 9 bases matching TRBD1. V dropped 5 bases and J dropped 4; count of bases not matched to a gene: 6. The germline V gene has CDR1 MNHEY and CDR2 SMNVEV (reference sequence). The CDR3 runs to 15 residues.

Worth noting for this clone: Different DNA sequences within this sample yield the same CDR3. The V gene is TRBV28, the J gene TRBJ1-2; D remains unclear. This CDR3 spans 11 amino acids. The V gene's germline CDR1 is MDHEN and CDR2 SYDVKM. V was shortened by 6 bases and J by 7 bases, with 9 bases between the two germline ends. CDR3 amino acids: CASSLGSGYTF. In DNA, the CDR3 is TGTGCCAGCAGCCTAGGGAGTGGCTACACCTTC.

J is TRBJ2-1 and V is TRBV11-3; 9 bases line up with TRBD2. The CDR3 runs to 17 residues. Germline V gene sequence: CDR1 SGHNT, CDR2 YENEEA. V dropped 1 base and J dropped 2; count of bases not matched to a gene: 6. CDR3 amino acids: CASSLGGLAGTYNEQFF. The DNA of the CDR3 is TGTGCCAGCAGCTTAGGGGGGCTAGCGGGGACCTACAATGAGCAGTTCTTC.

This chain links TRBV7-6 with TRBJ1-1, with 7 bases matching TRBD1. Germline lookup yields CDR1 SGHVS and CDR2 FNYEAQ. The CDR3 is 13 amino acids. Losses at the gene ends were 5 bases for V and 4 bases for J; bases not matched to a gene: 4. CDR3 in amino acids: CASSPQGGTEAFF. The CDR3 DNA follows: TGTGCCAGCAGCCCTCAGGGGGGCACTGAAGCTTTCTTT.

The CDR3 region is CASSQRQATTNEKLFF. The DNA for the CDR3 is TGCGCCAGCAGCCAAAGACAGGCTACAACTAATGAAAAACTGTTTTTT. The V gene is TRBV4-1, the J gene TRBJ1-4; a possible D gene is TRBD1 (6 bases). CDR3 length: 16 residues. Germline assignment: CDR1 MGHRA and CDR2 YSYEKL. The V and J ends lost 2 bases and 0 bases respectively, with 10 bases between them.

The chain employs TRBV7-9 and TRBJ2-2; TRBD1 is a possible D gene (7 bases). Trimming pared 5 bases from V and 6 bases from J, leaving 16 bases between. This CDR3 has 15 residues. Germline CDR1 and CDR2: SEHNR and FQNEAQ (reference sequence). The chain's CDR3 is CASSPRGVYAGELFF. CDR3 DNA: TGTGCCAGCAGCCCCAGGGGGGTTTACGCCGGGGAGCTGTTTTTT.

The chain employs TRBV15 and TRBJ1-2; a possible D gene is TRBD1 (5 bases). This CDR3 is built from 14 residues. Germline CDR1 reads LNHNV; CDR2 reads YYDKDF (reference sequence). The ends were cut back, 4 bases at V and 4 bases at J, with 13 bases in the middle. In DNA form, the CDR3 reads TGTGCCACCAGCATCCGGGGGGGGAGCTATGGCTACACCTTC. This translates into CATSIRGGSYGYTF.

As DNA, the CDR3 is TGTGCCAGCCTACCAGGGTGGGCTAACTATGGCTACACCTTC. Its translation: CASLPGWANYGYTF. The chain uses TRBV6-1 and TRBJ1-2, with D perhaps matching TRBD1 (5 bases). CDR1 MNHNS and CDR2 SASEGT come from the germline V gene. CDR3 size: 14 residues. V was clipped by 8 bases and J by 0 bases, with 13 bases between them.

V usage is TRBV19 and J usage is TRBJ2-2, with TRBD2 matching over 8 bases. V was clipped by 1 base and J by 3 bases; unmatched bases: 4. The CDR3 contains 16 residues. Germline CDR1 reads LNHDA; CDR2 reads SQIVND (reference sequence). The CDR3 DNA follows: TGTGCCAGTAGTATAGGAGCGGGAGTAGACACCGGGGAGCTGTTTTTT. It codes for CASSIGAGVDTGELFF.

V gene TRBV27 combines with J gene TRBJ1-5, with D perhaps TRBD1 (6 bases). V lost 5 bases, J lost 1 base, and 27 bases lay in between. This CDR3 has 20 residues. Looked up from germline, CDR1 is MNHEY and CDR2 is SMNVEV (reference sequence). CDR3 residues: CASSSGWGRGGGLSNQPQHF. The CDR3 DNA is TGTGCCAGCAGTAGTGGATGGGGGAGGGGGGGCGGCTTGAGCAATCAGCCCCAGCATTTT.

This chain joins TRBV19 and TRBJ2-3; possible D gene TRBD1, 6 bases. The CDR3 sequence is 16 residues long. The ends were cut back, 5 bases at V and 2 bases at J, with 17 bases in the middle. The germline CDR1 and CDR2 sequences are LNHDA and SQIVND (reference sequence). In DNA, the CDR3 is TGTGCCAGTAGTCCCCGACAGGTTCGCTACACAGATACGCAGTATTTT. This sequence encodes CASSPRQVRYTDTQYF.

This chain uses TRBV7-8 with TRBJ2-1, with D possibly matching TRBD1 (6 bases). CDR1 and CDR2 from the germline V gene are SGHVS and FQNEAQ. V was pared by 6 bases and J by 2 bases, with 20 bases between. The CDR3 runs 17 residues. CDR3 sequence: CASRRKTDSNAYNEQFF. The CDR3 nucleotides are TGTGCCAGCAGGAGGAAGACGGACAGCAATGCCTACAATGAGCAGTTCTTC.

The J gene is TRBJ1-1, the V gene TRBV18, with 12 bases aligning to TRBD1. CDR1 and CDR2 (germline): KGHSH, LQKENI. The junction had 5 bases not matched to a gene; V was cut back by 4 bases and J by 5 bases. The CDR3 contains 15 residues. The CDR3 DNA sequence: TGTGCCAGCTCACTGGGACAGGGGGCGCAAACTGAAGCTTTCTTT. It yields the protein CASSLGQGAQTEAFF.

Details on this clone: Additional DNA sequences in this sample encode the identical CDR3. The V gene is TRBV30, the J gene TRBJ2-1; D uncertain. V shed 2 bases and J shed 4 bases, with 3 bases lying between them. CDR3 length equals 11 residues. Germline V gene lookup returns CDR1 GTSNPN and CDR2 SVGIG (reference sequence). The DNA for the CDR3 is TGTGCCTGGAGTAATTACAATGAGCAGTTCTTC. It specifies CAWSNYNEQFF.

The rearrangement joins TRBV7-9 to TRBJ2-5; D is unclear. Germline lookup yields CDR1 SEHNR and CDR2 FQNEAQ (reference sequence). The CDR3 runs 14 residues. V shed 5 bases and J shed 2 bases, with 12 bases lying between them. Here the CDR3 reads CASSPSQTQETQYF. The CDR3 coding sequence is TGTGCCAGCAGCCCTTCACAAACGCAAGAGACCCAGTACTTC. The whole variable domain, filled in from reference TRBV7-9 and TRBJ2-5, reads DTGVSQNPRHKITKRGQNVTFRCDPISEHNRLYWYRQTLGQGPEFLTYFQNEAQLEKSRLLSDRFSAERPKGSFSTLEIQRTEQGDSAMYLCASSPSQTQETQYFGPGTRLLVL.

As to this clone: The same CDR3 also results from other DNA sequences found in this sample. The rearrangement joins TRBV9 to TRBJ2-7; 11 nucleotides align to TRBD2. The CDR3 covers 15 residues. The germline V gene encodes CDR1 SGDLS and CDR2 YYNGEE. V gave up 2 bases and J gave up 1 base; unmatched junction bases: 2. This CDR3 is CASSVGTSGSYEQYF. The CDR3 nucleotides read TGTGCCAGCAGCGTTGGGACTAGCGGATCCTACGAGCAGTACTTC.

The chain couples TRBV4-2 to TRBJ2-1; possible D gene TRBD2, 6 bases. The CDR3 spans 17 residues. V was trimmed by 1 base and J by 0 bases, leaving 13 bases between them. CDR1 is LGHNA and CDR2 is YNFKEQ in the germline V gene. The CDR3 protein is CASSQVGGSSSYNEQFF. CDR3 bases: TGTGCCAGCAGCCAAGTCGGGGGATCGAGCTCCTACAATGAGCAGTTCTTC.

A note on this clone: Other DNA sequences from this sample encode an identical CDR3 as well. The chain has TRBV20-1 and TRBJ2-3; D perhaps matches TRBD2 (6 bases). This CDR3 spans 11 amino acids. The V end lost 1 base, the J end lost 9 bases, and 8 bases lay between the germline ends. The germline gives CDR1 DFQATT, CDR2 SNEGSKA (reference sequence). CDR3 sequence: CSARAGGTQYF. CDR3 nucleotide sequence: TGCAGTGCTAGAGCTGGAGGGACGCAGTATTTT.

The CDR3 sequence is CASSLDSPWTEAFF. The CDR3 region has the DNA TGTGCCAGCAGCTTAGACAGTCCATGGACTGAAGCTTTCTTT. This sequence joins TRBV7-9 and TRBJ1-1; D is uncertain. V lost 1 base and J lost 5, with 11 bases in between. CDR3 size: 14 residues. Germline V gene sequence: CDR1 SEHNR, CDR2 FQNEAQ (reference sequence).

The chain is built from TRBV18 and TRBJ2-1, with 9 bases that match TRBD1. Trimming cost V 3 bases and J 7 bases; bases outside gene matches: 13. Germline-derived CDR1 and CDR2 are KGHSH and LQKENI. This CDR3 spans 17 amino acids. CDR3 DNA: TGTGCCAGCTCACCGTTTGAGCTGGACAGGGGAGGGAATGAGCAGTTCTTC. Translated, it gives CASSPFELDRGGNEQFF.

This rearrangement joins TRBV5-4 to TRBJ2-5; D perhaps matches TRBD2 (7 bases). Germline CDR1 reads SGHNT; CDR2 reads YYREEE (reference sequence). The CDR3 has 14 residues. The germline V and J ends were trimmed by 5 bases and 5 bases, with 16 bases remaining between them. In DNA, the CDR3 is TGTGCCAGCAGTTTCACAGGGAGGGAGGAGACCCAGTACTTC. Protein: CASSFTGREETQYF.

This chain uses TRBV19 with TRBJ1-2; no reliable D call. The CDR3 has 16 amino acids. V was pared by 5 bases and J by 0 bases, with 16 bases between. Germline V gene data show CDR1 as LNHDA and CDR2 as SQIVND (reference sequence). CDR3 DNA sequence: TGTGCCAGTAGTCCCGAAGTCGGACGGCCTAACTATGGCTACACCTTC. Its protein product is CASSPEVGRPNYGYTF.

This chain joins TRBV2 and TRBJ2-5, with 11 nucleotides matching TRBD2. Germline V gene sequence: CDR1 SNHLY, CDR2 FYNNEI. This CDR3 is built from 16 residues. V lost 4 bases to trimming and J lost 4 bases; unmatched junction nucleotides: 8. The DNA of the CDR3 is TGTGCCAGCAGTGCCCTCGTTGGACTAGCGGGAGAGACCCAGTACTTC. Amino acids: CASSALVGLAGETQYF.

On this clone itself: Other DNA sequences within the sample encode an identical CDR3. This rearrangement joins TRBV5-1 to TRBJ1-1, with unresolved D. Trimming took off 0 bases at V and 2 bases at J, with 5 bases between the two ends. This CDR3 spans 13 amino acids. Per germline, CDR1 SGHRS and CDR2 YFSETQ. The CDR3: CASSLGSNTEAFF. The CDR3 nucleotides are TGCGCCAGCAGCTTGGGGTCCAACACTGAAGCTTTCTTT.

The chain joins TRBV5-1 to TRBJ2-2; D may be TRBD2 (6 bases). CDR3 length equals 15 residues. CDR1 is SGHRS and CDR2 is YFSETQ in the germline V gene. V dropped 4 bases and J dropped 6 bases, with 16 bases sitting between them. The chain's CDR3 is CASSPTGLWAGELFF. The CDR3 DNA sequence: TGCGCCAGCAGCCCCACGGGACTTTGGGCCGGGGAGCTGTTTTTT.